Listed here are 5 T cell receptor beta chains from one sample, sequenced in a study of blood T cells in healthy people across ages. Alongside a J-beta primer mix, a sample-barcoded 5' primer served in a second PCR lasting about 7 to 11 cycles. Each CDR3 protein gets one entry after TCRdb re-called the 5' RACE reads with MiXCR. The sample contains about 1.4 million distinct CDR3 sequences, approximately 63% of which appear only once. Sample: blood. These receptors originate from a man younger than 35 in good health.

V is TRBV20-1 and J is TRBJ2-2; D tentatively fits TRBD1 or TRBD2 (5 bases each). The germline V gene has CDR1 DFQATT and CDR2 SNEGSKA (reference sequence). Trimming shortened V by 8 bases and J by 3 bases, and 10 bases separated the two germline ends. The CDR3 contains 12 residues. The CDR3 loop reads CSTLGDTGELFF. In DNA, the CDR3 is TGCAGTACCTTGGGGGACACCGGGGAGCTGTTTTTT.

The genes are TRBV5-1 and TRBJ2-5, with TRBD2 matching over 7 bases. The tail of the sequence fits TRBJ2-7 better, so the J call may be wrong. The CDR3 spans 14 residues. Germline lookup yields CDR1 SGHRS and CDR2 YFSETQ. Written as DNA, the CDR3 is TGCGCCAGCAGCCGGGAGGAGGGGACCCACGAGCAGTACTTC. As protein: CASSREEGTHEQYF.

The chain combines TRBV13 with TRBJ2-5, with 12 bases matching TRBD2. Trimming removed 4 bases from V and 4 bases from J; junction bases left unmatched: 1. Germline-derived CDR1 and CDR2 are PRHDT and FYEKMQ (reference sequence). The CDR3 runs 14 residues. This chain's CDR3 is CASSSSGRAETQYF. The CDR3 DNA reads TGTGCCAGCAGCTCTAGCGGGAGGGCAGAGACCCAGTACTTC. Using reference TRBV13 and TRBJ2-5 for the parts outside the CDR3, the full variable domain is AAGVIQSPRHLIKEKRETATLKCYPIPRHDTVYWYQQGPGQDPQFLISFYEKMQSDKGSIPDRFSAQQFSDYHSELNMSSLELGDSALYFCASSSSGRAETQYFGPGTRLLVL.

V gene TRBV29-1 combines with J gene TRBJ2-6; TRBD1 aligns across 7 bases. CDR1 SQVTM and CDR2 ANQGSEA come from the germline V gene. This CDR3 comprises 14 residues. V dropped 6 bases and J dropped 2; count of bases not matched to a gene: 4. CDR3 DNA: TGCAGCGTGGTCGACAGGGCTGGGGCCAACGTCCTGACTTTC. Its protein product is CSVVDRAGANVLTF.

This chain uses TRBV15 with TRBJ2-7; TRBD2 matches 8 bases. V dropped 1 base and J dropped 1; count of bases not matched to a gene: 6. CDR3 length equals 16 residues. The germline gives CDR1 LNHNV, CDR2 YYDKDF (reference sequence). The CDR3 protein is CATSRVTTSGSYEQYF. In nucleotides, the CDR3 is TGTGCCACCAGCAGAGTGACAACTAGCGGTTCCTACGAGCAGTACTTC.